This passage covers 8 T cell receptor beta chains from one sample sequenced in a study of STAT5B mutations in CD4+ large granular lymphocyte leukemia. Repertoires were generated with immunoSEQ multiplex PCR, while TCRdb's copy carries only in-frame clones and drops some. The repertoire holds over 35,000 clones, 84% seen once, with less than 0.45% in the top ten. The sequencing sample was made of CD4+ T cells from blood buffy coats. These receptors were collected from a human donor in good health.

The chain is built from TRBV29-1 and TRBJ1-4; D gene unclear. Trimming removed 4 bases from V and 6 bases from J, with 9 bases in between. The CDR3 consists of 12 residues. CDR1 SQVTM and CDR2 ANQGSEA come from the germline V gene. CDR3 in DNA: TGCAGCGTTGGGCAGGAGGATGAAAAACTGTTTTTT. This encodes CSVGQEDEKLFF.

This chain links TRBV30 with TRBJ2-5, with D unclear. The assigned J gene may be wrong: the sequence end matches TRBJ2-7 better. The CDR3 is 13 amino acids. Germline lookup yields CDR1 GTSNPN and CDR2 SVGIG (reference sequence). CDR3 bases: TGTGCCTGGAGCCGAGACCTCAGCAACGAGCAGTACTTC. Protein product: CAWSRDLSNEQYF.

The gene calls are TRBV27 and TRBJ2-2; a weak D match, TRBD2 (6 bases). Germline-derived CDR1 and CDR2 are MNHEY and SMNVEV (reference sequence). The CDR3 contains 15 residues. V was shortened by 3 bases and J by 7 bases, with 15 bases between the two germline ends. The CDR3 DNA is TGTGCCAGCAGTTTCCAGGAGGGAGTCGGCGGGGAGCTGTTTTTT. As protein: CASSFQEGVGGELFF.

This clone was observed a handful of times. This rearrangement joins TRBV19 to TRBJ1-1, with 9 positions matching TRBD1. Germline loops: CDR1 LNHDA, CDR2 SQIVND (reference sequence). This CDR3 region has 13 residues. J lost 5 bases, V lost 10 bases, and 8 bases had no gene match. The DNA of the CDR3 is TGTGCCACTAGGACAGGGGAAAAGACTGAAGCTTTCTTT. Translated: CATRTGEKTEAFF.

The chain joins TRBV6-6 to TRBJ2-2; 7 nucleotides line up with TRBD1. Germline V gene sequence: CDR1 MNHNY, CDR2 SVGAGI (reference sequence). J gave up 6 bases and V 2 bases, and 6 bases lay outside the gene matches. The CDR3 runs to 15 residues. The CDR3 nucleotides are TGTGCCAGCAGTTACGTCCTAGGGACAGCCGGGGAGCTGTTTTTT. It is translated as CASSYVLGTAGELFF.

The J gene is TRBJ2-1, the V gene TRBV11-2, with TRBD2 identical over 9 bases. CDR3 length: 17 amino acids. Germline loops: CDR1 SGHAT, CDR2 FQNNGV. The J segment lost 3 bases and the V segment lost 2 bases, leaving 8 bases of the junction unmatched. Here the CDR3 DNA reads TGTGCCAGCAGCTTATTTCACGGCGGGAGGGTCTACAATGAGCAGTTCTTC. Amino acid sequence: CASSLFHGGRVYNEQFF.

The chain is built from TRBV7-8 and TRBJ2-1; 7 bases match TRBD1. With 1 base clipped from V and 0 bases from J, the junction kept 3 bases outside the gene matches. This CDR3 has 16 residues. Germline assignment: CDR1 SGHVS and CDR2 FQNEAQ. The CDR3 sequence is CASSLGSGGSYNEQFF. CDR3 nucleotides: TGTGCCAGCAGCTTAGGATCAGGGGGCTCCTACAATGAGCAGTTCTTC.

The genes are TRBV7-9 and TRBJ1-1, with D perhaps TRBD1 (6 bases). V was trimmed by 4 bases and J by 1 base, leaving 7 bases between them. CDR3 length: 13 residues. CDR1 SEHNR and CDR2 FQNEAQ come from the germline V gene (reference sequence). The CDR3 region is CASSWGQNTEAFF. Written as DNA, the CDR3 is TGTGCCAGCAGCTGGGGACAGAACACTGAAGCTTTCTTT.